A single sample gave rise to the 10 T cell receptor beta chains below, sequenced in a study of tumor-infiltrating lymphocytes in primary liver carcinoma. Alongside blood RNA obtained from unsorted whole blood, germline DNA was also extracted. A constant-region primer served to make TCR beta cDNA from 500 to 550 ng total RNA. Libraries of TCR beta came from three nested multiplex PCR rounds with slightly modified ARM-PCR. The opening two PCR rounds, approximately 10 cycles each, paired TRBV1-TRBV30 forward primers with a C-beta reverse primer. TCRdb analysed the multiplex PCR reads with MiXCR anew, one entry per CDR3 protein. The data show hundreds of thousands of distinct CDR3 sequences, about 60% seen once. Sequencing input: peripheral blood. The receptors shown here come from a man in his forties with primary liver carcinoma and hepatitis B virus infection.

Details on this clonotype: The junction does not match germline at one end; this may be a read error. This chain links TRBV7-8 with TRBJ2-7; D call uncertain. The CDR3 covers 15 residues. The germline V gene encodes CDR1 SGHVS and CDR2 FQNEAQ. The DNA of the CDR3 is TGTGTCAGCAGCTTAGATGGCTGGACGAAAGGCGAGCAGTACTTC. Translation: CVSSLDGWTKGEQYF.

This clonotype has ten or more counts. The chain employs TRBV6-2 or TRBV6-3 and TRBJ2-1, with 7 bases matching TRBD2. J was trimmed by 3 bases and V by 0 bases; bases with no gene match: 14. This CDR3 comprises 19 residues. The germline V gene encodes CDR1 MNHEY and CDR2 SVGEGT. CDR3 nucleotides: TGTGCCAGCAGTTACTCAGGACTAGGGCCAACCCTCTTCTACAATGAGCAGTTCTTC. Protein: CASSYSGLGPTLFYNEQFF.

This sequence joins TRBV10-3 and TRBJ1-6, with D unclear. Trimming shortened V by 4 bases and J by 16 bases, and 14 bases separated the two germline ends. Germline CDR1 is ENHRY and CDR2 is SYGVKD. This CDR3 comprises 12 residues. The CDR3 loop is CAISAAELPLHF. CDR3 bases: TGTGCCATCAGTGCGGCAGAGTTACCACTCCACTTT.

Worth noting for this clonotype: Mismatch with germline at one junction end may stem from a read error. In DNA, the CDR3 is TGCGCCAGCAGCCCCCAGAGTAACACAGATGCGCAGTGTTTT. Protein sequence: CASSPQSNTDAQCF. The chain employs TRBV4-3 and TRBJ2-3; D ambiguous. CDR1 is LGHNA, CDR2 YSLEER, per germline. The length of the CDR3 is 14 residues.

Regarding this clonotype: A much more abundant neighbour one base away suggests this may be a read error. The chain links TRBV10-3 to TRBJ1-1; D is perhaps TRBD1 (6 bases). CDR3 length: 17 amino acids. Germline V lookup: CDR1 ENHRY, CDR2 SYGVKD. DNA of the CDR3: TGTGCCATCAGTGATTCGGCTACCCAGGGGATGAACATTGAAGCTTTCTTT. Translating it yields CAISDSATQGMNIEAFF.

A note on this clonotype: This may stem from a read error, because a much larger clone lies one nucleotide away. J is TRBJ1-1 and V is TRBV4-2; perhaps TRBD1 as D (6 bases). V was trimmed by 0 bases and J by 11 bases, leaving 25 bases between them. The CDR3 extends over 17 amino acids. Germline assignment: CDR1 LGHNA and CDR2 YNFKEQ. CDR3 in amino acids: CASSQDWGQGDGLSAFF. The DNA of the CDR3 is TGTGCCAGCAGCCAAGATTGGGGGCAGGGTGACGGTCTGAGTGCTTTCTTT.

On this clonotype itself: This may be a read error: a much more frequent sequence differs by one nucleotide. The CDR3 is CASSGHRGQETQYF. The CDR3 DNA reads TGTGCCAGCAGTGGCCACCGGGGCCAAGAGACCCAGTACTTC. The V gene is TRBV6-4, the J gene TRBJ2-5, with D possibly being TRBD2 (5 bases). V lost 4 bases to trimming and J lost 1 base, with 10 bases between them. This CDR3 has 14 amino acids. CDR1 and CDR2 (germline): MRHNA, SNTAGT.

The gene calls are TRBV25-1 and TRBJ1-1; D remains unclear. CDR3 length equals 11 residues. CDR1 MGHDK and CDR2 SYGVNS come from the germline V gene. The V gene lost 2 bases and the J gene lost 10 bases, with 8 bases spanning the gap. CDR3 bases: TGTGCCAGCAGTGAAATATCGACAGCTTTCTTT. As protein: CASSEISTAFF.

The CDR3, as DNA: TGTGCCAGCAGCCAACAGTGGACCCCGGCGGAGACCCAGTACTTC. Its protein product is CASSQQWTPAETQYF. The chain is built from TRBV28 and TRBJ2-5, with no clear D. Germline V CDR1 and CDR2: MDHEN, SYDVKM. The CDR3 covers 15 residues. V lost 6 bases, J lost 5 bases, and 19 bases lay in between.

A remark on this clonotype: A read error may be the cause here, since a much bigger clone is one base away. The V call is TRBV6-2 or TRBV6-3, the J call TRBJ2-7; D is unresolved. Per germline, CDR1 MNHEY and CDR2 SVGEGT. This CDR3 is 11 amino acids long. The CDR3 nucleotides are TGTGCCAGCAGCGACTCCTACGATCAGTACTTC. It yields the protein CASSDSYDQYF.